The 3 T cell receptor beta chains reported below all come from one sample, sequenced in a study of technical replicates of blood from a few donors. The repertoire was sequenced with immunoSEQ multiplex PCR; TCRdb's copy has only in-frame clones and lacks some. The data show around 85,000 clones, 85% to 95% seen once. Sequencing was carried out using T cells isolated from PBMCs. The receptors come from a human donor in good health.

The chain links TRBV27 to TRBJ2-7; 9 bases agree with TRBD2. CDR3 length: 13 amino acids. The V and J ends lost 3 bases and 5 bases, in that order; junction bases with no gene match: 2. CDR1 and CDR2 (germline): MNHEY, SMNVEV (reference sequence). CDR3 nucleotide sequence: TGTGCCAGCAGTTTTAGCGGGAGCAACGAGCAGTACTTC. This codes for CASSFSGSNEQYF.

The V and J genes are TRBV29-1 and TRBJ1-1; 12 nucleotides align to TRBD1. The germline V gene has CDR1 SQVTM and CDR2 ANQGSEA. The J segment lost 7 bases and the V segment lost 7 bases, leaving 7 bases of the junction unmatched. The CDR3 contains 13 residues. The CDR3 DNA is TGCAGCGCCTGGGACAGGGGGCATAATGAAGCTTTCTTT. It specifies CSAWDRGHNEAFF.

The chain combines TRBV13 with TRBJ2-5; TRBD1 matches at 9 bases. V lost 1 base to trimming and J lost 5 bases; unmatched junction nucleotides: 8. Germline assignment: CDR1 PRHDT and CDR2 FYEKMQ (reference sequence). This CDR3 is 16 amino acids long. CDR3 in amino acids: CASSLEGTGSRETQYF. The CDR3 coding sequence is TGTGCCAGCAGCTTAGAGGGGACAGGGTCCCGGGAGACCCAGTACTTC. The full variable domain, its missing parts supplied by reference TRBV13 and TRBJ2-5, is AAGVIQSPRHLIKEKRETATLKCYPIPRHDTVYWYQQGPGQDPQFLISFYEKMQSDKGSIPDRFSAQQFSDYHSELNMSSLELGDSALYFCASSLEGTGSRETQYFGPGTRLLVL.